The sequence of this T cell receptor (beta chain) was determined in a study of cytomegalovirus exposure and HLA in healthy donors. Overall study results and limits: In a later analysis, at a false discovery rate of 0.05, some 15,000 TCR beta sequences were associated with HLA alleles.

Germline CDR1 SGHVS, CDR2 FNYEAQ. CDR3 size: 15 residues. J was trimmed by 4 bases and V by 3 bases; bases with no gene match: 5. This clone was recorded only once. Antigen: not known. The PCR employed 60 Vbeta primers together with 13 Jbeta primers. TCRdb's copy holds only in-frame clones and misses some; the assay was immunoSEQ multiplex PCR. The table shows some 150,000 clones, with approximately 78% occurring only once. The chain has TRBV7-6 and TRBJ1-5; 8 nucleotides align to TRBD1. The TCR sequence derives from a woman in her fifties or sixties in good health and CMV-seropositive. Sequenced material: PBMCs. The CDR3 sequence is CASSFRQGRNQPQHF. The CDR3 region has the DNA TGTGCCAGCAGCTTCCGACAGGGGAGGAATCAGCCCCAGCATTTT.